The rows below give T cell receptor beta chains drawn from one sample of a study of CD8 T cells in ankylosing spondylitis. Via MiXCR, TCRdb re-called the 5' RACE reads, giving one row per CDR3 protein. The sample lists about 220,000 distinct CDR3 sequences; about a sixth were seen once. Sequenced input: blood, either unsorted or a sorted T cell fraction (not recorded which). The receptors were sampled from a male donor with ankylosing spondylitis. Each CDR3 is given with its conserved first and last residue. Fields, in order: V gene, clone size, D gene, J gene, CDR3 DNA, CDR3 protein. A D gene is named only where the DNA matches it firmly. Rows may omit the clone size; those that give it use once, few, many or a size class.

TRBV27	.	.	TRBJ2-5	TGTGCCAGCAGCCCGGCCAGCCAAGAGACCCAGTACTTC	CASSPASQETQYF
TRBV7-9	.	.	TRBJ2-3	TGTGCCAGCAACATCGTGGGATACAGCACAGATACGCAGTATTTT	CASNIVGYSTDTQYF
TRBV7-9	.	.	TRBJ2-2	TGTGCCAGCAGCTTTTTTTCAGGGGAGGTGGACACCGGGGAGCTGTTTTTT	CASSFFSGEVDTGELFF
TRBV4-1	.	TRBD2	TRBJ2-1	TGCGCCAGCAGCCAAGAGTCGGCGGGGGGGCCCGGGGAGCAGTTCTTC	CASSQESAGGPGEQFF
TRBV2	.	TRBD2	TRBJ2-7	TGTGCCTGGGCCGGGACTAGCGGAATCTACGAGCAGTACTTC	CAWAGTSGIYEQYF
TRBV27	few	.	TRBJ1-6	TGTGCCAGCACCCTGGGCCCAACTTATAATTCACCCCTCCACTTT	CASTLGPTYNSPLHF
TRBV12-3/TRBV12-4	many	TRBD2	TRBJ2-3	TGTGCCAGCAGGGGGGGACTAGCGGGGGAGACAGATACGCAGTATTTT	CASRGGLAGETDTQYF
TRBV7-9	few	.	TRBJ2-5	TGTGCCAGCAGCTCACGGGACTTTCAAGAGACCCAGTACTTC	CASSSRDFQETQYF
TRBV7-9	few	.	TRBJ2-3	TGTGCCAGCAGCTCCTACTCACCAGATACGCAGTATTTT	CASSSYSPDTQYF
TRBV19	.	.	TRBJ2-5	TGTGCCAGTAGTATCCCCACTAGCCCAGAGACCCAGTACTTC	CASSIPTSPETQYF
TRBV24-1	.	.	TRBJ2-1	TGTGCCACCAGTGGCCTACAAGGAGGGTTAGGCAATGAGCAGTTCTTC	CATSGLQGGLGNEQFF
TRBV11-2	.	.	TRBJ2-5	TGTGCCAGCAGCTTGAATCCGGGGGGCCTTTTCGAGACCCAGTACTTC	CASSLNPGGLFETQYF
TRBV27	.	.	TRBJ1-2	TGTGCCAGCAGTTTGGTGCAGTCTATGGATGGCTACACCTTC	CASSLVQSMDGYTF
TRBV12-3/TRBV12-4	few	.	TRBJ2-5	TGTGCCACCAGCACGGACAGTAAAGAGACCCAGTACTTC	CATSTDSKETQYF
TRBV20-1	few	.	TRBJ2-1	TGCAGTGCAGAGCCACGGGACAACTACAATGAGCAGTTCTTC	CSAEPRDNYNEQFF
TRBV12-3/TRBV12-4	few	.	TRBJ1-4	TGTGCCAGCAGGGGCAGGGCACCCTTAACTAATGAAAAACTGTTTTTT	CASRGRAPLTNEKLFF
TRBV7-9	many	.	TRBJ2-1	TGTGCCAGCAGCCTGAGCGGGTCATCCTACAATGAGCAGTTCTTC	CASSLSGSSYNEQFF